Listed here is a single T cell receptor (beta chain). No antigen is known for it. Graft tissue was processed to release intraepithelial and lamina propria lymphocytes. This sample was included in a study of graft-versus-host responses after intestinal transplantation. Study-wide results and limits: Patients who carried graft-donor T cell macrochimerism also had high graft-versus-host to host-versus-graft clonal ratios in their allografts.

Assay: immunoSEQ multiplex PCR; the TCRdb copy retains only in-frame clones and omits some. This table has 16,000 or so clones, roughly 84% appearing once. The receptor comes from a human patient who received an intestinal transplant, so some T cells may come from the graft donor. The input for sequencing was ileum tissue, taken just under 600 days after intestinal transplantation.

The CDR3: CASSSGLAGGTTDTQYF. The CDR3 DNA reads TGCGCCAGCAGTTCCGGACTAGCGGGGGGGACCACAGATACGCAGTATTTT. The genes are TRBV5-1 and TRBJ2-3; 15 bases agree with TRBD2. Germline loops: CDR1 SGHRS, CDR2 YFSETQ. After removal of 5 bases from V and 2 bases from J, the junction contained 6 bases not matched to a gene. The CDR3 spans 17 residues.